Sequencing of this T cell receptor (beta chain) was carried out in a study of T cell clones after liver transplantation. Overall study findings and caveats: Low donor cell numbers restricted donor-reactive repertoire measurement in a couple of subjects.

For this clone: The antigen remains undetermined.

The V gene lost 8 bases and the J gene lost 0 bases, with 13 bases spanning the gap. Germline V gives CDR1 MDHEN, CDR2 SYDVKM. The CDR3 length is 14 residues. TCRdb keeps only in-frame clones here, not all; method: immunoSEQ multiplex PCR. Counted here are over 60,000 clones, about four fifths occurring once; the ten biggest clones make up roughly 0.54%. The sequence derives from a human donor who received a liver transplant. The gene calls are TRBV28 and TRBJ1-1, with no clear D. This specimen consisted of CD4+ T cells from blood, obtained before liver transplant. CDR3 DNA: TGTGCCAGCTGGACGGGTCAGTTGAACACTGAAGCTTTCTTT. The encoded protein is CASWTGQLNTEAFF. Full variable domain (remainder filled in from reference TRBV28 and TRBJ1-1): DVKVTQSSRYLVKRTGEKVFLECVQDMDHENMFWYRQDPGLGLRLIYFSYDVKMKEKGDIPEGYSVSREKKERFSLILESASTNQTSMYLCASWTGQLNTEAFFGQGTRLTVV.